This T cell receptor beta chain is drawn from a study of cytomegalovirus exposure and HLA in healthy donors (dated by TCRdb to about 2017). Notes on the research overall: An earlier analysis of some 550 of the donors reported more than 250 Gb of sequence data and 117 million unique TCR beta sequences from about 179 million T cells. A handful of DR-DQ haplotypes were handled as single units for association and clustering because linkage in the cohort was strong. A later genetic analysis used genome-wide SNP genotypes for about three fifths of the 666 donors, treating that subset as a discovery cohort. All discovery cohort repertoires had been generated on a single sequencing platform. Donor age, sex, ethnicity and CMV serostatus were compiled alongside the repertoire data. High-throughput TCR immunosequencing, statistical association of individual TCRs with disease status, and machine learning were combined to predict cytomegalovirus infection status. HLA typing covered class I and class II loci at four-digit resolution. Typing coverage varied by locus: roughly 629-640 donors for A, B, C, DRB1 and DQB1; approximately 500 for DQA1; 606 for DPA1; more than 450 for DPB1. An early release covering 500 to 750 HLA-typed donors comprised roughly 300 gigabases of sequencing data and roughly 85 million unique TCR sequences. On average, roughly 250,000 unique TCR beta nucleotide sequences were sequenced per donor among 398 genotyped donors of the cohort, with roughly 20% of those sequences being non-productive. An earlier analysis of nearly 600 of the donors applied high-throughput TCR beta sequencing to assess whether each TCR beta V gene segment acted as functional or pseudogenic. Of the 300 to 450 genotyped donors, 70% to 90% were placed in the genetic ancestry cluster associated with self-reported Caucasian donors. A later analysis re-examined previously published TCR beta repertoires from 500 to 700 donors and added high-resolution HLA genotyping to investigate patterns of TCR occurrence. Rather than drawing on any new phenotypic data, the later analysis identified candidate immune exposures from TCR beta sequences and the way those sequences occurred across donors. The T cell repertoires of 550 to 850 subjects were profiled by immunosequencing and related to cytomegalovirus serostatus. In addition to the first cohort of approximately 670 subjects, a separate validation cohort of 130 or so different subjects was used. The study was designed to test whether signatures of past pathogen exposure could be identified by cataloging public T cell receptors.

The library was generated by the immunoSEQ multiplex PCR assay. A mixture of 60 forward primers for TCR Vbeta segments and 13 reverse primers for TCR Jbeta segments was used in the multiplex PCR. A multiplex PCR assay on genomic DNA amplified the CDR3 region of rearranged TCR beta genes. Amplified TCR beta libraries were sequenced as 87-base-pair reads on the Illumina HiSeq System. The authors' analysis ran thus. Across the 670 or so repertoires, a later analysis counted approximately 75 million unique TCR beta chains, about 10 million of which were shared by at least two donors. To remove PCR and sequencing errors, raw reads were error-corrected and collapsed into unique sequences using a nearest-neighbor algorithm that merged closely related sequences. Alignment of CDR3 sequences to IMGT reference sequences was used to assign V, D and J gene segments. For a sequence to be retained, at least a six-nucleotide match to both a V gene segment and a J gene segment was required. A rearrangement counted as productive if the CDR3 had no stop codons and remained in frame with V and J, and every other rearrangement counted as non-productive. CDR3 was defined by IMGT convention, running from the second conserved V-encoded cysteine to the conserved J-encoded phenylalanine. The earlier analysis of about 610 of the donors excluded sequences that lacked an unambiguous match to a single V gene segment. In an earlier analysis of almost 600 of the donors, a V segment was called functional when productive rearrangements were above 56.7%, and segregating when the standard deviation between donors exceeded 5%. A statistical classification framework was built to diagnose cytomegalovirus status from the catalog of TCR beta chain sequences. In a later analysis, V and J genes were assigned by comparing TCR nucleotide sequences against IMGT/GENE-DB human TR gene sequences. The TCRdist pipeline was used in a later analysis to assign CDR3 sequences and most-parsimonious VDJ recombination scenarios. In a later analysis, each TCR beta chain was defined by its CDR3 amino acid sequence together with its V-gene family, and reads lacking a unique V-gene family were excluded. In a later analysis, fewer than 600 highly shared, low-generation-probability nucleotide sequences were removed to address suspected cross-contamination and a sequencing artifact. A later analysis calculated a clonal expansion index for each public chain from normalized within-repertoire ranks of inferred template counts. Generation probabilities in a later analysis came from a VDJ recombination model fitted to out-of-frame rearrangements, and those results were checked against IGoR. Hypergeometric tests were used in a later analysis to score TCR-TCR, TCR-HLA and TCR-CMV co-occurrence, with a repertoire-size bias correction applied to the TCR pairs. False discovery rates were estimated in a later analysis by permuting HLA or CMV assignments 20 times. In a later analysis, co-occurring TCRs were grouped using DBSCAN, with TCRdist sequence similarity added in when clustering inside HLA-allele-positive subsets. Repertoires with fewer than 30,000 or more than 120,000 public chains, plus five repertoires with anomalous nucleotide sharing, were excluded from co-occurrence clustering. TCRdb re-hosts the immuneACCESS table, in-frame sequences only. Its copies lack some clones; in the studies checked, an unresolved V gene accounts for under half of them, and the cause for the rest is not known. V, J and clone size derive from that table, while D and trimming were established from the DNA sequence. The table for this sample lists some 110,000 clones. The ten largest clonotypes hold 2.2% of the sample.

The cohort consisted of 600 or so healthy bone marrow donors. At the time of sampling, every cohort member was nominally healthy, though immune exposures that went unrecorded were likely present. The donor was CMV seronegative and belonged to the group of several hundred seronegative cohort members. A peripheral blood sample was provided by each donor, and peripheral blood mononuclear cells were used for TCR beta sequencing. The Qiagen DNeasy Blood Extraction Kit was used to extract genomic DNA from the blood cell samples. The trim is 2 bases for V and 8 bases for J, with a gap of 16 bases between the germline ends. Measured from the cysteine to the phenylalanine, the CDR3 is 15 residues long. Of all the DNA, just the CDR3 is kept, 45 bases in frame from base 1. The germline V gene (reference sequence) sets CDR1 to MNHEY and CDR2 to SMNVEV. Comment on this clone: Its antigen is unknown.

The full study reports these points: According to a later genetic analysis, donors in an Asian-associated ancestry cluster had fewer N-insertions in productive TCRs than the approximately 650-donor mean. The earlier analysis of some 560 of the donors excluded approximately 17 rarely observed V segments, including chromosome 9 orphons, because counts were too low. In a later analysis, HLA-associated TCR beta chains showed more clonal expansion and lower generation probabilities than non-associated chains that were equally common. In a later analysis, over 15,000 TCR beta sequences were associated with specific HLA alleles at a false discovery rate of 0.05. Because HLA typing was missing for some donors at each locus, association tests included only the typed subset. Broadly in line with IMGT annotations, most TCR beta V segments showed up in productive rearrangements about 90% or about 30% of the time in an earlier analysis of several hundred of the donors. Sequencing depth was assumed to be roughly uniform across donors in the presence/absence analyses, though that assumption may not hold. Some IMGT-functional V segments, including TRBV6-2 and TRBV6-3, could not be told apart with the 87-base-pair reads, so those segments were excluded. When HLA alleles, especially DR and DQ, strongly co-occurred, attributing TCR associations to individual alleles was difficult. A further reported finding was that TCR beta sequences accurately predicted the HLA-A and HLA-B alleles for most subjects in the first cohort. The cohort was sequenced for TCR beta chains only, and without alpha or paired-chain data the features that could be detected were limited. A later analysis found that TCR association rates varied across HLA loci, with DRB1 alleles showing the most associated TCRs and HLA-C alleles the fewest. In both the original and validation cohorts, the classifier was reported to diagnose cytomegalovirus status with high specificity and sensitivity. Across donors, most TCR sequences were observed very rarely, whereas some public TCRs were present in many individuals. A few of the identified cytomegalovirus-associated TCR beta chains were confirmed in vitro to be specific for cytomegalovirus antigens. In the study, around 150 TCR beta chains were listed as associated with cytomegalovirus. A later analysis reported that several top co-occurrence clusters appeared linked to parvovirus B19, influenza, CMV and Epstein-Barr virus. In a later genetic analysis, a missense DCLRE1C variant was associated with V-gene and J-gene trimming of TCR beta chains, and the association was replicated in an independent cohort. For the cohort, immune exposure information was limited to CMV serostatus. Correlated functional status among segregating V segments might reflect linkage disequilibrium, but an unknown experimental factor could not be ruled out. The authors suggested that the approach could potentially be generalized to other disease states and immunological phenotypes. Most CMV-associated TCR beta chains appeared to be HLA-restricted in a later analysis, and the HLA associations seemed to be driven largely by CMV exposure. A group of highly shared sequence variants was considered likely to be a technical artifact of the sequencing pipeline.

The chain is assembled from TRBV27 and TRBJ2-1, and the D gene may be TRBD2, 6 bases matching. Sequences were obtained from PBMCs. This TCR derives from a middle-aged man in good health and CMV-seronegative. The CDR3 region reads CASSLLSGPLDEQFF. The DNA sequence is given as TGTGCCAGCAGTTTACTTAGCGGCCCCCTGGATGAGCAGTTCTTC.